The 23 T cell receptor beta chains in this list originate from one sample, sequenced in a study of blood T cell repertoires in COVID-19. This table comes from immunoSEQ multiplex PCR, and its TCRdb copy is limited to in-frame clones, with some not included. The sample carries about 310,000 clones, roughly 84% recorded once. The sequencing input was peripheral blood. The source of these receptors is a middle-aged man with active or convalescent COVID-19.

This chain links TRBV28 with TRBJ2-1, with TRBD1 as a possible D gene (6 bases). There are 17 residues in the CDR3. V was pared by 2 bases and J by 6 bases, with 20 bases between. Germline V CDR1 and CDR2: MDHEN, SYDVKM. The CDR3, as DNA: TGTGCCAGCAGTTTAAGTATCCAGGGGAGCTTGGGCAATGAGCAGTTCTTC. Translation: CASSLSIQGSLGNEQFF. The variable domain in full, with the rest retrieved from reference TRBV28 and TRBJ2-1, is DVKVTQSSRYLVKRTGEKVFLECVQDMDHENMFWYRQDPGLGLRLIYFSYDVKMKEKGDIPEGYSVSREKKERFSLILESASTNQTSMYLCASSLSIQGSLGNEQFFGPGTRLTVL.

V gene TRBV18 combines with J gene TRBJ1-1; possible D gene TRBD1, 6 bases. The CDR3 covers 12 residues. Germline V CDR1 and CDR2: KGHSH, LQKENI. Trimming left V 4 bases short and J 6 bases short, with 9 bases between. CDR3: CASSLQGSEAFF. DNA of the CDR3: TGTGCCAGCTCACTACAGGGCTCTGAAGCTTTCTTT.

Only one count was recorded for this clone. The chain combines TRBV5-1 with TRBJ2-1; TRBD1 matches at 9 bases. V trimming: 0 bases; J trimming: 9 bases; junction bases outside the gene matches: 7. The germline gives CDR1 SGHRS, CDR2 YFSETQ. CDR3 length equals 15 residues. CDR3 protein: CASSLGRQGGGEQFF. In nucleotides, the CDR3 is TGCGCCAGCAGCTTGGGGAGACAGGGGGGAGGTGAGCAGTTCTTC.

The chain joins TRBV9 to TRBJ1-2; TRBD1 agrees at 7 bases. Per germline, CDR1 SGDLS and CDR2 YYNGEE. The CDR3 is made up of 15 amino acids. V lost 1 base, J lost 1 base, and 4 bases stayed unmatched. CDR3 coding DNA: TGTGCCAGCAGCGTACGACAGGGCCTTAACTATGGCTACACCTTC. It encodes CASSVRQGLNYGYTF. Together with reference TRBV9 and TRBJ1-2, the CDR3 gives the full variable domain: DSGVTQTPKHLITATGQRVTLRCSPRSGDLSVYWYQQSLDQGLQFLIQYYNGEERAKGNILERFSAQQFPDLHSELNLSSLELGDSALYFCASSVRQGLNYGYTFGSGTRLTVV.

This chain joins TRBV2 and TRBJ2-5, with D possibly matching TRBD2 (5 bases). CDR1 and CDR2 (germline): SNHLY, FYNNEI. V dropped 4 bases and J dropped 2 bases, with 11 bases sitting between them. This CDR3 is 14 amino acids long. The CDR3 loop is CASSVAGRQETQYF. In nucleotides, the CDR3 is TGTGCCAGCAGTGTCGCGGGCCGACAAGAGACCCAGTACTTC.

This chain uses TRBV18 with TRBJ1-3; TRBD1 might be the D (6 bases). Per germline, CDR1 KGHSH and CDR2 LQKENI. V lost 5 bases and J lost 0, with 11 bases in between. The CDR3 is 15 residues long. The CDR3 coding sequence is TGTGCCAGCTCAGACAGGCTTTCCTCTGGAAACACCATATATTTT. Its translation: CASSDRLSSGNTIYF.

The genes are TRBV7-9 and TRBJ2-3, with 14 bases that match TRBD2. Germline-derived CDR1 and CDR2 are SEHNR and FQNEAQ (reference sequence). The CDR3 extends over 17 amino acids. Trimming removed 5 bases from V and 5 bases from J; junction bases left unmatched: 9. As DNA, the CDR3 is TGTGCCAGCAGCATGATTACCGGGACTAGCGGGAGAGATACGCAGTATTTT. This codes for CASSMITGTSGRDTQYF.

This rearrangement joins TRBV30 to TRBJ2-3, with 11 bases that match TRBD2. The CDR3 is 15 residues long. J lost 4 bases, V lost 7 bases, and 10 bases had no gene match. Per the germline V gene, CDR1 is GTSNPN and CDR2 is SVGIG (reference sequence). CDR3 in DNA: TGTGCCTCGATGACCCTAGCGGGGGGCTCAGATACGCAGTATTTT. It translates to CASMTLAGGSDTQYF.

V and J are TRBV9 and TRBJ1-6, with D perhaps TRBD1 (5 bases). V dropped 2 bases and J dropped 9 bases, with 15 bases sitting between them. Germline V lookup: CDR1 SGDLS, CDR2 YYNGEE. The CDR3 has 15 residues. The DNA for the CDR3 is TGTGCCAGCAGCGTTGGATGGCAGGGTGGTTCACCCCTCCACTTT. Translated, it gives CASSVGWQGGSPLHF.

The chain has TRBV6-2 or TRBV6-3 and TRBJ1-1; 11 bases match TRBD1. Trimming took 2 bases from V and 0 from J; bases not matched to a gene: 8. CDR3 length: 18 amino acids. Germline CDR1 is MNHEY and CDR2 is SVGEGT. The CDR3, as DNA: TGTGCCAGCAGTTACGAGCCGGGACAGGGGGGTATGAACACTGAAGCTTTCTTT. This encodes CASSYEPGQGGMNTEAFF.

This chain uses TRBV27 with TRBJ2-3; D may be TRBD1 (7 bases). The CDR3 consists of 13 residues. Looked up from germline, CDR1 is MNHEY and CDR2 is SMNVEV (reference sequence). V lost 5 bases, J lost 4 bases, and 10 bases lay in between. The CDR3 loop reads CASSGRGADTQYF. DNA for the CDR3: TGTGCCAGCAGTGGCAGGGGGGCAGATACGCAGTATTTT.

This clone has only a few counts. CDR3 bases: TGTGCCAGCAGCCTCGGACCGGACTACTATGGCTACACCTTC. Its translation is CASSLGPDYYGYTF. This sequence joins TRBV7-2 and TRBJ1-2; D not certain. The CDR3 length is 14 residues. CDR1 and CDR2 from the germline V gene are SGHTA and FQGNSA. V lost 5 bases and J lost 3, with 13 bases in between.

The rearrangement uses TRBV5-8 and TRBJ1-1; D may be TRBD1 (5 bases). This CDR3 spans 15 amino acids. Trimming took off 1 base at V and 1 base at J, with 11 bases between the two ends. CDR1 is SGHTS and CDR2 is YDEGEE in the germline V gene. The CDR3 spells CASSLKSTGNTEAFF. In nucleotides, the CDR3 is TGTGCCAGCAGCTTGAAATCTACAGGGAACACTGAAGCTTTCTTT.

V and J are TRBV7-8 and TRBJ2-7; the match to TRBD2 covers 7 bases. The CDR3 spans 14 residues. V gave up 6 bases and J gave up 4 bases; unmatched junction bases: 9. Per the germline V gene, CDR1 is SGHVS and CDR2 is FQNEAQ. The CDR3 DNA sequence: TGTGCCAGCAGATCTACTAGCGATGGGTACGAGCAGTACTTC. It is translated as CASRSTSDGYEQYF.

The J gene is TRBJ2-3, the V gene TRBV19; no firm D call. V shed 7 bases and J shed 0 bases, with 14 bases lying between them. This CDR3 contains 15 residues. Looked up from germline, CDR1 is LNHDA and CDR2 is SQIVND (reference sequence). The CDR3 region has the DNA TGTGCCAGTACTCAAACTCAACGTAGCACAGATACGCAGTATTTT. Its translation: CASTQTQRSTDTQYF.

The chain carries TRBV4-2 and TRBJ1-1, with 11 bases lining up with TRBD1. The CDR3 has 14 residues. Germline CDR1 is LGHNA and CDR2 is YNFKEQ. The ends lost 4 bases at V and 2 bases at J; junction bases unmatched: 0. In DNA form, the CDR3 reads TGTGCCAGCAGCCGGACAGGGGGCAACACTGAAGCTTTCTTT. Protein sequence: CASSRTGGNTEAFF.

The rearrangement joins TRBV30 to TRBJ1-6, with a weak D call TRBD1 (5 bases). CDR1 and CDR2 from the germline V gene are GTSNPN and SVGIG (reference sequence). The CDR3 has 17 residues. The V gene lost 0 bases and the J gene lost 2 bases, with 14 bases spanning the gap. The CDR3 loop is CAWSVQGRETYNSPLHF. The DNA of the CDR3 is TGTGCCTGGAGTGTTCAGGGAAGAGAAACCTATAATTCACCCCTCCACTTT.

The rearrangement links TRBV6-1 to TRBJ2-7, with 7 bases fitting TRBD1. V shed 3 bases and J 12 bases; nucleotides not matched to a gene: 14. Germline CDR1 and CDR2: MNHNS and SASEGT. There are 14 residues in the CDR3. The CDR3 nucleotides read TGTGCCAGCAGTGAGGGACAGAATAGGCCAGGTCGGTACTTC. Its protein is CASSEGQNRPGRYF.

This clone was observed once. This chain links TRBV3-1 (or the pseudogene TRBV3-2) with TRBJ2-5; TRBD2 is a possible D gene (5 bases). Trimming stripped 3 bases from V and 4 bases from J, with 9 bases between. The germline V gene has CDR1 LGHDT and CDR2 YNNKEL (reference sequence). The CDR3 consists of 13 residues. CDR3 nucleotides: TGTGCCAGCAGCCACGGGGTTGGAGAGACCCAGTACTTC. This encodes CASSHGVGETQYF.

The V and J genes are TRBV19 and TRBJ2-5, with no clear D. The ends were cut back, 2 bases at V and 3 bases at J, with 13 bases in the middle. The germline V gene has CDR1 LNHDA and CDR2 SQIVND (reference sequence). This CDR3 spans 15 amino acids. CDR3 region: CASSIQASAKETQYF. CDR3 in DNA: TGTGCCAGTAGTATACAGGCCTCGGCCAAAGAGACCCAGTACTTC.

The V and J genes are TRBV4-2 and TRBJ1-2; D gene unclear. Germline loops: CDR1 LGHNA, CDR2 YNFKEQ. The CDR3 runs to 14 residues. Trimming removed 0 bases at V and 6 bases at J, with 11 bases between. CDR3: CASSQERREDGYTF. DNA for the CDR3: TGTGCCAGCAGCCAAGAGAGGAGAGAGGATGGCTACACCTTC.

The chain links TRBV18 to TRBJ1-2, with a tentative D call TRBD1 (5 bases). Trimming took off 2 bases at V and 0 bases at J, with 10 bases between the two ends. The CDR3 extends over 15 amino acids. Germline lookup yields CDR1 KGHSH and CDR2 LQKENI. CDR3 loop: CASSPSQTANYGYTF. CDR3 nucleotide sequence: TGTGCCAGCTCACCATCCCAGACAGCTAACTATGGCTACACCTTC. Looking up the rest from reference TRBV18 and TRBJ1-2 gives the full variable domain: NAGVMQNPRHLVRRRGQEARLRCSPMKGHSHVYWYRQLPEEGLKFMVYLQKENIIDESGMPKERFSAEFPKEGPSILRIQQVVRGDSAAYFCASSPSQTANYGYTFGSGTRLTVV.

This chain links TRBV6-5 with TRBJ2-7; 11 bases align to TRBD2. The V gene's germline CDR1 is MNHEY and CDR2 SVGAGI. V lost 7 bases, J lost 0 bases, and 5 bases stayed unmatched. The CDR3 runs to 15 residues. The CDR3 loop reads CASTKTSGNSYEQYF. DNA of the CDR3: TGTGCCAGCACCAAGACTAGCGGGAACTCCTACGAGCAGTACTTC.